What follows are 8 T cell receptor beta chains derived from one specimen sequenced in a study of blood T cell repertoires in COVID-19. Clones were read by immunoSEQ multiplex PCR, and TCRdb kept only the in-frame ones, dropping some. The repertoire holds some 500,000 clones, with more than 75% as singletons. Sequencing was carried out using PBMCs or T cells enriched from blood (not recorded which). The receptors were gathered from a woman in her 40s who had recovered from COVID-19.

The V gene is TRBV19, the J gene TRBJ2-2; 7 nucleotides align to TRBD1. CDR3 length: 16 residues. Trimming removed 6 bases from V and 2 bases from J; junction bases left unmatched: 9. Germline-derived CDR1 and CDR2 are LNHDA and SQIVND (reference sequence). The CDR3 DNA sequence: TGTGCCAGTAGACAAACCGGGACAGAAAACACCGGGGAGCTGTTTTTT. Translated: CASRQTGTENTGELFF.

The rearrangement uses TRBV18 and TRBJ2-5; 10 nucleotides agree with TRBD2. This CDR3 is built from 18 residues. The V gene's germline CDR1 is KGHSH and CDR2 LQKENI. The V gene end was trimmed by 1 base and the J gene end by 4 bases; junction bases not matched to a gene: 12. The CDR3 here is CASSPLAVAGGGGETQYF. CDR3 in DNA: TGTGCCAGCTCACCACTTGCTGTAGCGGGAGGCGGAGGAGAGACCCAGTACTTC.

The rearrangement uses TRBV19 and TRBJ1-2; D is perhaps TRBD1 (6 bases). Looked up from germline, CDR1 is LNHDA and CDR2 is SQIVND (reference sequence). The CDR3 runs to 14 residues. The V gene lost 4 bases and the J gene lost 8 bases, with 17 bases spanning the gap. The CDR3 reads CASSTRTETRGYTF. The CDR3 DNA reads as TGTGCCAGTAGTACGCGGACAGAAACGCGGGGCTACACCTTC. The full variable domain, with the rest looked up from reference TRBV19 and TRBJ1-2, is DGGITQSPKYLFRKEGQNVTLSCEQNLNHDAMYWYRQDPGQGLRLIYYSQIVNDFQKGDIAEGYSVSREKKESFPLTVTSAQKNPTAFYLCASSTRTETRGYTFGSGTRLTVV.

The chain combines TRBV19 with TRBJ1-1, with 10 nucleotides matching TRBD1. Trimming at V came to 5 bases and at J to 4 bases, leaving 7 bases not matched to a gene. This CDR3 is built from 15 residues. Looked up from germline, CDR1 is LNHDA and CDR2 is SQIVND (reference sequence). CDR3 nucleotide sequence: TGTGCCAGTAGTCTGATCAGGACAGGGGGCACTGAAGCTTTCTTT. Translating it yields CASSLIRTGGTEAFF.

CDR3 loop: CASSGGQATDTQYF. CDR3 sequence (DNA): TGTGCCAGCAGCGGGGGACAGGCTACAGATACGCAGTATTTT. The chain joins TRBV5-8 to TRBJ2-3; 8 bases are shared with TRBD1. The trim removed 4 bases at V and 3 bases at J, leaving 4 bases unmatched. The CDR3 loop spans 14 amino acids. The germline V gene encodes CDR1 SGHTS and CDR2 YDEGEE.

The chain combines TRBV4-2 with TRBJ2-1; 12 nucleotides line up with TRBD2. This CDR3 is 19 amino acids long. In germline, CDR1 is LGHNA, CDR2 YNFKEQ. The V segment lost 2 bases and the J segment 3 bases; nucleotides outside the gene matches: 11. DNA of the CDR3: TGTGCCAGCAGCCAATTTTCGACTAGCGGGAGAACTTACTACAATGAGCAGTTCTTC. It codes for CASSQFSTSGRTYYNEQFF.

The chain combines TRBV21-1 with TRBJ2-2; TRBD2 was called by the table and not checked on the DNA. TRBV21-1 is labeled a pseudogene. The CDR3 length is 15 residues. CDR3 amino acids: CASSKARGATGELFF. The CDR3 DNA follows: TGTGCCAGCAGCAAAGCGCGGGGGGCCACCGGGGAGCTGTTTTTT.

V is TRBV6-2 or TRBV6-3 and J is TRBJ2-7, with 13 bases fitting TRBD2. This CDR3 has 16 amino acids. Germline CDR1 MNHEY, CDR2 SVGEGT. The V segment lost 4 bases and the J segment 6 bases; nucleotides outside the gene matches: 9. The DNA for the CDR3 is TGTGCCAGCAGTTCAACTAGCGGGAGGGACTTTCGCGAGCAGTACTTC. Translated: CASSSTSGRDFREQYF.